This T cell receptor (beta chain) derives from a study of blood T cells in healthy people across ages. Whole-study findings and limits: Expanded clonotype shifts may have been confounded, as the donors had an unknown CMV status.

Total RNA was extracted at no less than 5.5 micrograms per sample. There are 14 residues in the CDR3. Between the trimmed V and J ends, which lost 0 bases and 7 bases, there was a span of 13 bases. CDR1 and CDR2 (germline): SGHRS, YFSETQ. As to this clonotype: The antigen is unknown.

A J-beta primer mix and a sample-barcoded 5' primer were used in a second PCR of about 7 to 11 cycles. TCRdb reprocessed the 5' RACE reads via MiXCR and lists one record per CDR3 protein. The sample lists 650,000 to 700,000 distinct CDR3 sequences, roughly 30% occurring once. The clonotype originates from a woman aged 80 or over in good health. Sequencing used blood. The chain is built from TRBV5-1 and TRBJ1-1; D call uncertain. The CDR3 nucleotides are TGCGCCAGCAGCTTGGCCCCCTGGGAAGGTGAAGCTTTCTTT. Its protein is CASSLAPWEGEAFF.